The 13 T cell receptor beta chains below all came from one sample that was sequenced in a study of CD8 T cells in Susac syndrome. An amount of RNA that ranged from about 0.45 to 1 ug was reverse transcribed with random hexamers. Using its own MiXCR run on the immunoSEQ multiplex PCR reads, TCRdb lists one record per CDR3 protein. The sample has around 130,000 distinct CDR3 sequences; roughly 80% are singletons. The sequenced sample was CD8+ T cells from PBMCs. All receptors derive from a human donor with multiple sclerosis.

The V gene is TRBV5-6, the J gene TRBJ1-2, with D possibly being TRBD1 (5 bases). Germline assignment: CDR1 SGHDT and CDR2 YYEEEE. Trimming pared 3 bases from V and 1 base from J, leaving 16 bases between. The CDR3 is 16 residues long. For the CDR3, the DNA is TGTGCCAGCAGCTCTGAGGTAACAGGATATAACTATGGCTACACCTTC. The encoded protein is CASSSEVTGYNYGYTF.

The chain links TRBV28 to TRBJ2-3, with D tentatively TRBD2 (5 bases). This CDR3 region has 17 residues. Trimming removed 3 bases from V and 2 bases from J, with 18 bases in between. The V gene's germline CDR1 is MDHEN and CDR2 SYDVKM. CDR3 region: CASSFGEGRYNTDTQYF. The CDR3, as DNA: TGTGCCAGCAGTTTCGGGGAAGGACGGTACAACACAGATACGCAGTATTTT. Based on the CDR3 plus reference TRBV28 and TRBJ2-3, the full variable domain is DVKVTQSSRYLVKRTGEKVFLECVQDMDHENMFWYRQDPGLGLRLIYFSYDVKMKEKGDIPEGYSVSREKKERFSLILESASTNQTSMYLCASSFGEGRYNTDTQYFGPGTRLTVL.

The chain employs TRBV5-1 and TRBJ2-3; D perhaps matches TRBD1 (6 bases). Germline V gives CDR1 SGHRS, CDR2 YFSETQ. The V end lost 2 bases, the J end lost 2 bases, and 12 bases lay between the germline ends. CDR3 length: 15 residues. CDR3 region: CASSLRGSTTDTQYF. The DNA of the CDR3 is TGCGCCAGCAGCTTAAGGGGGTCAACCACAGATACGCAGTATTTT.

This clonotype was seen repeatedly, ten times or more. The chain employs TRBV7-6 and TRBJ2-1; a possible D gene is TRBD2 (6 bases). V lost 1 base and J 1 base, leaving 14 bases between the germline ends. This CDR3 spans 17 amino acids. CDR1 SGHVS and CDR2 FNYEAQ come from the germline V gene. CDR3 in DNA: TGTGCCAGCAGCTTAGACGGGCCCCGGGGGTCCTACAATGAGCAGTTCTTC. It encodes CASSLDGPRGSYNEQFF.

The sample holds one count of this clonotype. The chain recombines TRBV4-1 with TRBJ1-1, with a tentative D call TRBD1 (6 bases). This CDR3 spans 15 amino acids. Germline V CDR1 and CDR2: MGHRA, YSYEKL. Trimming pared 1 base from V and 7 bases from J, leaving 16 bases between. CDR3: CASSQVITGRLEAFF. The CDR3 DNA sequence: TGCGCCAGCAGCCAAGTTATTACAGGGCGTCTTGAAGCTTTCTTT.

The rearrangement uses TRBV5-1 and TRBJ2-1, with 8 bases aligning to TRBD1. The V and J ends lost 1 base and 7 bases, in that order; junction bases with no gene match: 10. CDR1 and CDR2 (germline): SGHRS, YFSETQ. This CDR3 contains 16 residues. The CDR3 nucleotides read TGCGCCAGCAGCTTGTATGTTTTGGACAGGGTGAATGAGCAGTTCTTC. It codes for CASSLYVLDRVNEQFF.

The V call is TRBV13, the J call TRBJ2-7, with D perhaps matching TRBD1 (5 bases). V was trimmed by 0 bases and J by 0 bases, leaving 9 bases between them. The CDR3 sequence is 15 residues long. CDR1 and CDR2 from the germline V gene are PRHDT and FYEKMQ (reference sequence). The CDR3 DNA reads as TGTGCCAGCAGCTTAGGACAGGCTTCCTCCTACGAGCAGTACGTC. It translates to CASSLGQASSYEQYV.

The chain recombines TRBV11-2 with TRBJ2-1, with TRBD1 as a possible D gene (5 bases). There are 13 residues in the CDR3. Germline assignment: CDR1 SGHAT and CDR2 FQNNGV. The V end lost 3 bases, the J end lost 9 bases, and 12 bases lay between the germline ends. CDR3 sequence (DNA): TGTGCCAGCAGCTTGTTAACAGGCATTGAGCAGTTCTTC. Translated: CASSLLTGIEQFF.

In DNA, the CDR3 is TGCGCCAGCAGCCAACGGGACAGCGGCAATCAGCCCCAGCATTTT. Protein product: CASSQRDSGNQPQHF. The chain is built from TRBV4-1 and TRBJ1-5; 7 bases map to TRBD1. With 2 bases clipped from V and 2 bases from J, the junction kept 3 bases outside the gene matches. The length of the CDR3 is 15 residues. Germline V gene data show CDR1 as MGHRA and CDR2 as YSYEKL.

This chain connects TRBV7-9 to TRBJ1-2; unclear D gene. The CDR3 consists of 14 residues. Trimming shortened V by 1 base and J by 8 bases, and 14 bases separated the two germline ends. Germline V gene data show CDR1 as SEHNR and CDR2 as FQNEAQ (reference sequence). CDR3 residues: CASSLDFGEDGYTF. CDR3 DNA sequence: TGTGCCAGCAGCTTAGATTTCGGGGAAGACGGCTACACCTTC.

The chain joins TRBV20-1 to TRBJ2-7; D uncertain. CDR3 length: 15 residues. The V gene's germline CDR1 is DFQATT and CDR2 SNEGSKA (reference sequence). V lost 0 bases and J lost 2, with 14 bases in between. For the CDR3, the DNA is TGCAGTGCTAGAGATCCGAACTCGTCTACCTACGAGCAGTACGTC. Its protein is CSARDPNSSTYEQYV.

The V call is TRBV7-8, the J call TRBJ1-2; tentatively, D is TRBD1 (5 bases). Trimming shortened V by 5 bases and J by 7 bases, and 26 bases separated the two germline ends. The length of the CDR3 is 17 residues. The germline V gene encodes CDR1 SGHVS and CDR2 FQNEAQ. The CDR3 DNA reads TGTGCCAGCAGCCAGACTACGGGGGTCCTGAACTCTTGTGGCTACACCTTC. This codes for CASSQTTGVLNSCGYTF.

J is TRBJ1-1 and V is TRBV5-1; tentative D call: TRBD1 (5 bases). Trimming pared 4 bases from V and 2 bases from J, leaving 9 bases between. The CDR3 has 13 residues. In germline, CDR1 is SGHRS, CDR2 YFSETQ. The CDR3 DNA reads TGCGCCAGCAGCGAGACAGCAAACACTGAAGCTTTCTTT. This sequence encodes CASSETANTEAFF.